A single sample gave rise to the 10 T cell receptor beta chains below, sequenced in a study of blood T cell repertoires in COVID-19. This table comes from immunoSEQ multiplex PCR, and its TCRdb copy is limited to in-frame clones, with some not included. The table has roughly 71,000 clones, 85% seen once. Sequences were obtained from peripheral blood. The receptors stem from a man aged 45-65 years with acute or convalescent COVID-19.

Concerning this clone itself: The junction departs from germline at one end; a sequencing error may be responsible. The CDR3, as DNA: TGTGCCAGCAGTTTTCGAGTTCAATCACTCTTC. Protein product: CASSFRVQSLF. The J gene is TRBJ2-1, the V gene TRBV12-3 or TRBV12-4; no clear D. This CDR3 region has 11 residues.

The rearrangement uses TRBV19 and TRBJ2-1, with D tentatively TRBD2 (6 bases). V lost 5 bases and J 4 bases, leaving 21 bases between the germline ends. Germline V gene sequence: CDR1 LNHDA, CDR2 SQIVND (reference sequence). CDR3 size: 17 residues. The CDR3 DNA is TGTGCCAGTAGTGACCGGGACGGACTACGCTATTACAATGAGCAGTTCTTC. The encoded protein is CASSDRDGLRYYNEQFF.

The V gene is TRBV6-5, the J gene TRBJ2-5; 9 nucleotides match TRBD1. Germline trimming cut 5 bases from V and 5 bases from J; bases unmatched to any gene: 9. The CDR3 is 15 residues long. Per germline, CDR1 MNHEY and CDR2 SVGAGI. In nucleotides, the CDR3 is TGTGCCAGCAGTAGGGGACAGGGATTTATCGAGACCCAGTACTTC. Translating it yields CASSRGQGFIETQYF.

The V and J genes are TRBV6-5 and TRBJ2-2, with 7 bases identical to TRBD1. The CDR3 is 16 amino acids. The V segment lost 2 bases and the J segment 0 bases; nucleotides outside the gene matches: 3. Per germline, CDR1 MNHEY and CDR2 SVGAGI. Here the CDR3 DNA reads TGTGCCAGCAGTTACGGACAGGCCGCGAACACCGGGGAGCTGTTTTTT. Its translation: CASSYGQAANTGELFF.

The DNA for the CDR3 is TGTGCCAGCAGAGACCGTTACAGCACTGAAGCTTTCTTT. It encodes CASRDRYSTEAFF. The chain recombines TRBV11-2 with TRBJ1-1, with no clear D. Trimming stripped 6 bases from V and 4 bases from J, with 12 bases between. There are 13 residues in the CDR3. CDR1 is SGHAT and CDR2 is FQNNGV in the germline V gene.

The chain links TRBV10-3 to TRBJ1-1; 7 nucleotides line up with TRBD1. The J segment lost 1 base and the V segment lost 11 bases, leaving 19 bases of the junction unmatched. The CDR3 spans 17 residues. Germline values: CDR1 ENHRY, CDR2 SYGVKD. CDR3 residues: CAGLISRDSSRNTEAFF. The CDR3, as DNA: TGTGCCGGACTTATAAGCCGGGACAGTTCTAGGAACACTGAAGCTTTCTTT.

This clone was picked up one time. The chain couples TRBV4-1 to TRBJ2-1, with D perhaps TRBD2 (6 bases). Per the germline V gene, CDR1 is MGHRA and CDR2 is YSYEKL. The CDR3 has 14 residues. V was pared by 1 base and J by 2 bases, with 6 bases between. CDR3 sequence reads: CASSQGGTYNEQFF. Written as DNA, the CDR3 is TGCGCCAGCAGCCAAGGCGGGACCTACAATGAGCAGTTCTTC.

The chain joins TRBV3-1 (or the pseudogene TRBV3-2) to TRBJ2-1; 10 nucleotides match TRBD2. Trimming at V came to 3 bases and at J to 6 bases, leaving 14 bases not matched to a gene. The length of the CDR3 is 18 residues. The germline gives CDR1 LGHDT, CDR2 YNNKEL (reference sequence). CDR3 sequence (DNA): TGTGCCAGCAGCCATCGGCTAGCGGGGGTTAAGGGTTTCAATGAGCAGTTCTTC. It translates to CASSHRLAGVKGFNEQFF.

This clone was found many times. The chain carries TRBV19 and TRBJ1-4, with D tentatively TRBD1 (6 bases). Looked up from germline, CDR1 is LNHDA and CDR2 is SQIVND (reference sequence). The CDR3 contains 14 residues. Trimming left V 5 bases short and J 2 bases short, with 9 bases between. The CDR3 sequence is CASSQGFTNEKLFF. The CDR3 nucleotides read TGTGCCAGTAGTCAGGGGTTCACTAATGAAAAACTGTTTTTT.

The genes are TRBV10-3 and TRBJ2-5, with TRBD2 matching 11 bases. CDR3 length equals 15 residues. Germline V gives CDR1 ENHRY, CDR2 SYGVKD. V shed 2 bases, J shed 2 bases, and the junction held 1 base outside the gene matches. The CDR3 is CAISELAGGQETQYF. The DNA for the CDR3 is TGTGCCATCAGTGAGCTAGCGGGGGGACAAGAGACCCAGTACTTC.